This TCR beta chain came from a study of cytomegalovirus exposure and HLA in healthy donors (dated by TCRdb to the late 2010s). Concerning the study at large: An earlier analysis of roughly 570 of the donors reported over 250 Gb of sequence data and 117 million unique TCR beta sequences obtained from approximately 180 million T cells. An early release covering some 640 HLA-typed donors comprised approximately 290 gigabases of sequencing data and approximately 80 million unique TCR sequences. Of the 398 genotyped donors, approximately 82% fell in the genetic ancestry cluster associated with self-reported Caucasian donors. The aim of the study was to test whether cataloging public T cell receptors could identify signatures of past pathogen exposure. The study profiled the T cell repertoires of under 700 subjects by immunosequencing and related them to cytomegalovirus serostatus. Along with the approximately 600-subject first cohort, a separate validation cohort of around 110 different subjects was used. The study combined high-throughput TCR immunosequencing, statistical association of individual TCRs with disease status, and machine learning to predict cytomegalovirus infection status. A later analysis re-examined previously published TCR beta repertoires from 500 to 700 donors and added high-resolution HLA genotyping to investigate patterns of TCR occurrence. Rather than using new phenotypic data, the later analysis identified candidate immune exposures from TCR beta sequences and from how often those sequences occurred across donors. An earlier analysis of 450 to 750 of the donors used high-throughput TCR beta sequencing to judge whether each TCR beta V gene segment behaved as functional or pseudogenic. Alongside the repertoire data, information on donor age, sex, ethnicity and CMV serostatus was compiled. In a later genetic analysis, genome-wide SNP genotypes for about 65% of the 666 donors were used, and that subset was treated as a discovery cohort. Every discovery cohort repertoire had been produced on one sequencing platform. HLA typing included class I and class II loci at four-digit resolution. Typing coverage differed by locus: A, B, C, DRB1 and DQB1 were typed in roughly 629-630 donors, DQA1 in 500 to 550, DPA1 in around 610, and DPB1 in just under 490. A handful of DR-DQ haplotypes were handled as single units for association and clustering because linkage in the cohort was strong. Across some 400 genotyped donors of the cohort, an average of approximately 240,000 unique TCR beta nucleotide sequences per donor were sequenced, and approximately 17% of those sequences were non-productive.

This clone appeared once. There is no known antigen for this receptor. Base qualities are not recorded, but no much larger clone differs from it by a single base. The library was generated by the immunoSEQ multiplex PCR assay. A mixture of 60 forward primers for TCR Vbeta segments and 13 reverse primers for TCR Jbeta segments was used in the multiplex PCR. A multiplex PCR assay on genomic DNA amplified the CDR3 region of rearranged TCR beta genes. The amplified TCR beta libraries were sequenced on the Illumina HiSeq System as 87-base-pair reads. Per the original workflow: A later analysis counted about 80 million unique TCR beta chains across the 670 or so repertoires, and 10 million to 11 million of these chains were shared by at least two donors. Raw reads were error-corrected and collapsed into unique sequences with a nearest-neighbor algorithm that merged closely related sequences to remove PCR and sequencing errors. To assign V, D and J gene segments, CDR3 sequences were aligned to IMGT reference sequences. Each retained sequence needed at least a six-nucleotide match to both a V gene segment and a J gene segment. A rearrangement was called productive if the CDR3 had no stop codons and remained in frame with V and J, and every other rearrangement was called non-productive. Following IMGT convention, CDR3 was defined as the stretch from the second conserved V-encoded cysteine up to the conserved J-encoded phenylalanine. In an earlier analysis of 500 to 650 of the donors, sequences lacking an unambiguous match to a single V gene segment were excluded. An earlier analysis of a few hundred of the donors called V segments functional above 56.7% productive rearrangements and segregating when the between-donor standard deviation exceeded 5%. A statistical classification framework was built to diagnose cytomegalovirus status from the catalog of TCR beta chain sequences. In a later analysis, TCR nucleotide sequences were compared against IMGT/GENE-DB human TR gene sequences so that V and J genes could be assigned. The TCRdist pipeline was used in a later analysis to assign CDR3 sequences and most-parsimonious VDJ recombination scenarios. In a later analysis, each TCR beta chain was defined by its CDR3 amino acid sequence together with its V-gene family, and reads without a unique V-gene family were excluded. As a way to deal with suspected cross-contamination and a sequencing artifact, a later analysis dropped 592 nucleotide sequences that were highly shared and had low generation probability. In a later analysis, a clonal expansion index for each public chain was calculated from normalized within-repertoire ranks of inferred template counts. A later analysis computed generation probabilities with a VDJ recombination model fitted to out-of-frame rearrangements, and checked the results against IGoR. Hypergeometric tests were used in a later analysis to score TCR-TCR, TCR-HLA and TCR-CMV co-occurrence, with a repertoire-size bias correction applied to the TCR pairs. In a later analysis, false discovery rates were estimated by permuting HLA or CMV assignments 20 times. In a later analysis, co-occurring TCRs were grouped with DBSCAN, and TCRdist sequence similarity was added when clustering was performed within HLA-allele-positive subsets. Co-occurrence clustering excluded repertoires with fewer than 30,000 or more than 120,000 public chains, plus five with anomalous nucleotide sharing. This immuneACCESS table, as held by TCRdb, lists in-frame sequences with V and J called but not all clones. Of the missing ones, under half trace to an unresolved V gene in checked studies; the others have no known cause. V and J calls and clone size follow that table, whereas D and trimming were derived from the DNA. The sample data list 55,000 to 80,000 clones, and roughly 74% of these were observed just once. The top ten hold about a fifth of the sample.

At the junction V is shortened by 0 bases and J by 3 bases, with 15 bases in between. Taken from the germline V gene, the CDR1 and CDR2 loops are KGHSH and LQKENI. The CDR3, from cysteine to phenylalanine, totals 17 residues. The read is trimmed to its CDR3 DNA, 51 bases read in frame from base 1. What the authors observed across the whole study: At a false discovery rate of 0.05, a later analysis linked under 20,000 TCR beta sequences to specific HLA alleles. A few of the identified cytomegalovirus-associated TCR beta chains were confirmed in vitro to be specific for cytomegalovirus antigens. Compared with equally common non-associated chains, HLA-associated TCR beta chains in a later analysis were more clonally expanded and had lower generation probabilities. Because counts were too low, roughly 16 rarely observed V segments, including chromosome 9 orphons, were excluded from the earlier analysis of 587 of the donors. In both the original and validation cohorts, the classifier was reported to diagnose cytomegalovirus status with high specificity and sensitivity. The only immune exposure information available for the cohort was CMV serostatus. The study gave a list of about 170 TCR beta chains associated with cytomegalovirus. An association between a missense DCLRE1C variant and V-gene and J-gene trimming of TCR beta chains was found in a later genetic analysis and replicated in an independent cohort. Most TCR sequences were observed very rarely across donors, whereas some public TCRs were present in many individuals. Only TCR beta chains were sequenced in this cohort, and the absence of alpha or paired-chain data limited detectable features. A group of highly shared sequence variants was considered likely to be a technical artifact of the sequencing pipeline. A further reported finding was that TCR beta sequences accurately predicted the HLA-A and HLA-B alleles for most subjects in the first cohort. The authors suggested that the approach could potentially be generalized to other disease states and immunological phenotypes. Because some donors lacked HLA typing at each locus, the association tests relied only on the typed subset. In an earlier analysis of under 600 of the donors, most TCR beta V segments were observed in productive rearrangements about 90% or about 30% of the time, broadly matching IMGT annotations. Because the 87-base-pair reads could not distinguish some IMGT-functional V segments, including TRBV6-2 and TRBV6-3, those segments were excluded. According to a later analysis, TCR association rates differed among HLA loci, with DRB1 alleles showing the most associated TCRs and HLA-C alleles showing the fewest. Strong co-occurrence of HLA alleles, especially DR and DQ, made assigning TCR associations to individual alleles difficult. Roughly uniform sequencing depth across donors was assumed in presence/absence analyses, although this assumption may not hold. In a later genetic analysis, fewer N-insertions in productive TCRs were reported among donors in an Asian-associated ancestry cluster than the roughly 640-donor mean. According to a later analysis, most CMV-associated TCR beta chains appeared to be HLA-restricted, and the HLA associations seemed to be driven largely by CMV exposure. Correlated functional status among segregating V segments might reflect linkage disequilibrium, but an unknown experimental factor could not be ruled out. A later analysis reported that several top co-occurrence clusters appeared linked to parvovirus B19, influenza, CMV and Epstein-Barr virus.

In total, roughly 670 healthy bone marrow donors made up the cohort. At the time of sampling, every cohort member was nominally healthy, though immune exposures that went unrecorded were likely present. The donor tested CMV seropositive and was one of the 289 seropositive cohort members. A peripheral blood sample was provided by each donor, and peripheral blood mononuclear cells were used for TCR beta sequencing. The Qiagen DNeasy Blood Extraction Kit was used to extract genomic DNA from the blood cell samples. The sequence joins TRBV18 to TRBJ2-1; the best D guess is TRBD1, with 6 bases matching. Material: PBMCs. The clonotype originates from a woman in her 30s in good health and CMV-seropositive. The CDR3 reads as follows: CASSPPIYRADYNEQFF. The DNA sequence reads TGTGCCAGCTCACCACCAATTTACAGGGCCGACTACAATGAGCAGTTCTTC.